This is a list of T cell receptor beta chains from one sample in a study of identical twins. TCRdb redid the calling of the 5' RACE reads with MiXCR, one entry per CDR3 protein. Altogether just under 650,000 distinct CDR3 sequences are present, about 7.6% being singletons, with the ten largest covering 1.6%. These data were also filed under a second study, of yellow fever vaccine responses in identical twins.

The material sequenced was PBMCs. Source of these receptors: a woman aged 18-29 years in good health. Each CDR3 is given with its conserved first and last residue. The order of the fields is J gene, CDR3 length, V gene, CDR3 protein.

j_gene: TRBJ2-5
len: 16
v_gene: TRBV5-6
CDR3aa: CASSLGGRAPQETQYF

j_gene: TRBJ2-2
len: 17
v_gene: TRBV6-1
CDR3aa: CASTRLAGVFDTGELFF

j_gene: TRBJ1-2
len: 12
v_gene: TRBV6-5
CDR3aa: CAARGGGFGYTF

j_gene: TRBJ2-2
len: 16
v_gene: TRBV5-6
CDR3aa: CASSFGLGGNTGELFF

j_gene: TRBJ2-7
len: 18
v_gene: TRBV12-3/TRBV12-4
CDR3aa: CASCLDRDLNLGPYEQYF

j_gene: TRBJ2-5
len: 13
v_gene: TRBV20-1
CDR3aa: CSARDSRRETQYF

j_gene: TRBJ2-5
len: 13
v_gene: TRBV7-9
CDR3aa: CASSSSGIETQYF

j_gene: TRBJ2-3
len: 17
v_gene: TRBV12-3/TRBV12-4
CDR3aa: CASSLPGGRKGTDTQYF

j_gene: TRBJ2-1
len: 15
v_gene: TRBV11-2
CDR3aa: CASRSTRDSSNEQFF

j_gene: TRBJ1-5
len: 14
v_gene: TRBV12-3/TRBV12-4
CDR3aa: CASSLGQHNQPQHF

j_gene: TRBJ1-1
len: 19
v_gene: TRBV5-1
CDR3aa: CASSLDPLLRGRGNTEAFF

j_gene: TRBJ1-4
len: 13
v_gene: TRBV12-3/TRBV12-4
CDR3aa: CASARGQAEKLFF

j_gene: TRBJ2-1
len: 12
v_gene: TRBV24-1
CDR3aa: CATSDPRGGFFF

j_gene: TRBJ1-5
len: 15
v_gene: TRBV7-9
CDR3aa: CASSFSGTGGQPQHF

j_gene: TRBJ2-3
len: 13
v_gene: TRBV28
CDR3aa: CASRKGDRNTQYF

j_gene: TRBJ1-4
len: 14
v_gene: TRBV7-9
CDR3aa: CASSPRQGDEKLFF

j_gene: TRBJ2-1
len: 14
v_gene: TRBV7-9
CDR3aa: CASSLGTSGYEQFF

j_gene: TRBJ2-2
len: 15
v_gene: TRBV4-1
CDR3aa: CASSPGLVDTGELFF

j_gene: TRBJ1-2
len: 13
v_gene: TRBV3-1
CDR3aa: CASSQARDYGYTF

j_gene: TRBJ2-7
len: 16
v_gene: TRBV20-1
CDR3aa: CSAKPAGAGLSYEQYF

j_gene: TRBJ2-3
len: 14
v_gene: TRBV28
CDR3aa: CASSDSGMADTQYF

j_gene: TRBJ1-4
len: 12
v_gene: TRBV11-1
CDR3aa: CASSHWGEKLFF

j_gene: TRBJ1-2
len: 16
v_gene: TRBV2
CDR3aa: CASTQEIPGQNYGYTF

j_gene: TRBJ1-5
len: 14
v_gene: TRBV20-1
CDR3aa: CSAREDRESQPQHF

j_gene: TRBJ2-2
len: 15
v_gene: TRBV4-1
CDR3aa: CASSPGLLDTGELFF

j_gene: TRBJ2-3
len: 10
v_gene: TRBV6-6
CDR3aa: CASRSDTQYF